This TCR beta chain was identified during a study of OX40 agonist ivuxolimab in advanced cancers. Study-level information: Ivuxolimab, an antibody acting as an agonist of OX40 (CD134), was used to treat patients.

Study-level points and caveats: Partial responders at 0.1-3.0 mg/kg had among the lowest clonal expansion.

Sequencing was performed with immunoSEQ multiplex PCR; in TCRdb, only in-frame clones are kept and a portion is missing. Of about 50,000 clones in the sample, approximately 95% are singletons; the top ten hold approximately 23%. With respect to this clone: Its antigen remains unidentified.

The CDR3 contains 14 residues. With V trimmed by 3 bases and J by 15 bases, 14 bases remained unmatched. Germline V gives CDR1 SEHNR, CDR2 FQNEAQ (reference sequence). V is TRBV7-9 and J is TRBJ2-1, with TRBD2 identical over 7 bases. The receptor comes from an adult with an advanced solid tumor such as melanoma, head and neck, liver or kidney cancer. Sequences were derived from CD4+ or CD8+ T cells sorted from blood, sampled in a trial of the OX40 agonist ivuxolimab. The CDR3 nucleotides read TGTGCCAGCAGCTTTCTGGAGGCGGGAGCCCCCACGTTCTTC. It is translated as CASSFLEAGAPTFF.